This T cell receptor (beta chain) was found in a study of response to subunit inactivated influenza vaccine. General observations from the study: There was a suggestion from the authors that each seasonal influenza vaccination recruits few new T cells.

One entry per CDR3 protein results from TCRdb running MiXCR on the RT-PCR reads. Here the sample spans about 480,000 distinct CDR3 sequences, roughly 27% being singletons. Only a few counts were recorded for this clonotype. The target antigen is unknown. Germline trimming cut 1 base from V and 8 bases from J; bases unmatched to any gene: 8. The length of the CDR3 is 15 residues. Germline V gives CDR1 LGHDT, CDR2 YNNKEL (reference sequence). The starting material was CD4+ T cells sorted from PBMCs, obtained more than 4 days after vaccination. The source of this sequence is a man aged 50-59 years who received an inactivated influenza vaccine. The rearrangement uses TRBV3-1 and TRBJ2-1, with TRBD2 identical over 7 bases. CDR3 DNA: TGTGCCAGCAGCCAAGGGACTAGAACTCTCGATGAGCAGTTCTTC. Translating gives CASSQGTRTLDEQFF.